These 25 T cell receptor beta chains share one sample of origin, sequenced in a study of graft-versus-host responses after intestinal transplantation. TCRdb keeps only in-frame clones here, not all; method: immunoSEQ multiplex PCR. The sample holds tens of thousands of clones, roughly 91% seen once. The sequencing here drew on PBMCs, taken 750 to 800 days after a first intestinal transplant, on the day of a second. These receptors were obtained from a human patient who received an intestinal transplant, so some T cells may come from the graft donor.

Points on this clone: Within the sample, other DNA sequences also encode this same CDR3. The chain has TRBV6-5 and TRBJ1-5; no clear D gene. There are 15 residues in the CDR3. Trimming took 6 bases from V and 0 from J, leaving 12 bases between them. Germline lookup yields CDR1 MNHEY and CDR2 SVGAGI. Here the CDR3 DNA reads TGTGCCAGCAGCCTGAACAGAAATAGCAATCAGCCCCAGCATTTT. As protein: CASSLNRNSNQPQHF.

The V gene is TRBV6-5, the J gene TRBJ1-1; no reliable D call. Germline V gene lookup returns CDR1 MNHEY and CDR2 SVGAGI. The V gene lost 6 bases and the J gene lost 7 bases, with 12 bases spanning the gap. This CDR3 contains 12 residues. For the CDR3, the DNA is TGTGCCAGCAGGATGGGTTCTGATGAAGCTTTCTTT. This translates into CASRMGSDEAFF.

This chain uses TRBV5-8 with TRBJ2-7, with 12 bases that match TRBD2. V shed 6 bases and J 4 bases; nucleotides not matched to a gene: 2. CDR1 is SGHTS and CDR2 is YDEGEE in the germline V gene. There are 13 residues in the CDR3. CDR3 coding DNA: TGTGCCAGCACCGGGACTAGCGGGTACGAGCAGTACTTC. Protein sequence: CASTGTSGYEQYF.

For the CDR3, the DNA is TGTGCCAGCAGCATGGGAGGTACTGTCGCAGATACGCAGTATTTT. Translating it yields CASSMGGTVADTQYF. This chain joins TRBV11-2 and TRBJ2-3; D is possibly TRBD2 (6 bases). Germline lookup yields CDR1 SGHAT and CDR2 FQNNGV. This CDR3 region has 15 residues. V lost 5 bases to trimming and J lost 4 bases, with 16 bases between them.

The chain carries TRBV5-1 and TRBJ1-4; D not resolved. The CDR3 is 14 amino acids. Germline loops: CDR1 SGHRS, CDR2 YFSETQ. Trimming left V 5 bases short and J 0 bases short, with 8 bases between. The CDR3 DNA reads TGCGCCAGCAGTCCTCCGGCAACTAATGAAAAACTGTTTTTT. This sequence encodes CASSPPATNEKLFF.

This rearrangement joins TRBV9 to TRBJ2-7; 16 bases agree with TRBD2. V lost 3 bases, J lost 3 bases, and 6 bases stayed unmatched. This CDR3 is 17 amino acids long. Germline lookup yields CDR1 SGDLS and CDR2 YYNGEE. The CDR3: CASSGGLAGGPFYEQYF. The CDR3 nucleotides read TGTGCCAGCAGCGGGGGACTAGCGGGAGGGCCCTTCTACGAGCAGTACTTC.

This sequence joins TRBV5-1 and TRBJ2-3, with 12 nucleotides matching TRBD2. Per the germline V gene, CDR1 is SGHRS and CDR2 is YFSETQ. The CDR3 consists of 18 residues. The ends lost 0 bases at V and 3 bases at J; junction bases unmatched: 8. The CDR3 is CASSLVLAGGPGTDTQYF. CDR3 DNA sequence: TGCGCCAGCAGCTTGGTGCTAGCGGGAGGGCCTGGGACAGATACGCAGTATTTT.

The J gene is TRBJ2-7, the V gene TRBV6-5; 7 bases agree with TRBD2. Per germline, CDR1 MNHEY and CDR2 SVGAGI. Losses at the gene ends were 4 bases for V and 3 bases for J; bases not matched to a gene: 9. The CDR3 has 15 residues. In DNA form, the CDR3 reads TGTGCCAGCAGTTCGCTTACGGGAGGCAACTACGAGCAGTACTTC. It specifies CASSSLTGGNYEQYF.

V gene TRBV6-5 combines with J gene TRBJ2-7; 8 bases line up with TRBD2. After removal of 4 bases from V and 4 bases from J, the junction contained 3 bases not matched to a gene. Germline V gene data show CDR1 as MNHEY and CDR2 as SVGAGI. This CDR3 contains 13 residues. CDR3 nucleotide sequence: TGTGCCAGCAGTTTCACTAGCGGATACGAGCAGTACTTC. Residues: CASSFTSGYEQYF.

The chain couples TRBV5-6 to TRBJ2-2; D call uncertain. V shed 2 bases and J shed 6 bases, with 11 bases lying between them. Germline V CDR1 and CDR2: SGHDT, YYEEEE. CDR3 size: 14 residues. CDR3 sequence (DNA): TGTGCCAGCAGCTTCACGATGGGGTCCGGGGAGCTGTTTTTT. Protein sequence: CASSFTMGSGELFF.

The V call is TRBV7-3, the J call TRBJ2-2; the D is unclear. Trimming stripped 1 base from V and 3 bases from J, with 3 bases between. CDR1 and CDR2 from the germline V gene are SGHTA and FQGTGA. This CDR3 is built from 13 residues. CDR3 nucleotides: TGTGCCAGCAGCTTAATTTACACCGGGGAGCTGTTTTTT. Amino acids: CASSLIYTGELFF.

This clone was recorded only once. The rearrangement joins TRBV4-1 to TRBJ2-7; TRBD2 matches 8 bases. V lost 3 bases and J lost 0; bases outside the gene matches: 4. Germline CDR1 and CDR2: MGHRA and YSYEKL. The CDR3 loop spans 15 amino acids. CDR3 loop: CASSQGSGSSYEQYF. CDR3 sequence (DNA): TGCGCCAGCAGCCAGGGAAGCGGGAGCTCCTACGAGCAGTACTTC.

The V and J genes are TRBV29-1 and TRBJ2-3; TRBD2 aligns across 11 bases. Germline-derived CDR1 and CDR2 are SQVTM and ANQGSEA. The CDR3 contains 16 residues. The V and J ends lost 7 bases and 2 bases, in that order; junction bases with no gene match: 11. Here the CDR3 reads CSGKIAGGKFTDTQYF. For the CDR3, the DNA is TGCAGCGGCAAGATAGCGGGAGGGAAGTTCACAGATACGCAGTATTTT.

With regard to this clone: Different DNA sequences within this sample yield the same CDR3. This chain uses TRBV5-1 with TRBJ1-1; D is uncertain. Trimming took 0 bases from V and 0 from J, leaving 6 bases between them. Per germline, CDR1 SGHRS and CDR2 YFSETQ. The CDR3 contains 14 residues. CDR3 coding DNA: TGCGCCAGCAGCTTGGGACACTTGAACACTGAAGCTTTCTTT. This encodes CASSLGHLNTEAFF.

The gene calls are TRBV28 and TRBJ2-7; TRBD1 agrees at 7 bases. Trimming cost V 6 bases and J 5 bases; bases outside gene matches: 10. The CDR3 length is 14 residues. Germline CDR1 MDHEN, CDR2 SYDVKM. In DNA form, the CDR3 reads TGTGCCAGCAGCCCCTTAGACAGGGACAACGAGCAGTACTTC. Amino acid sequence: CASSPLDRDNEQYF.

The V call is TRBV5-4, the J call TRBJ2-1; D uncertain. The CDR3 is made up of 13 amino acids. Trimming pared 2 bases from V and 5 bases from J, leaving 8 bases between. Germline V gene lookup returns CDR1 SGHNT and CDR2 YYREEE (reference sequence). CDR3 in DNA: TGTGCCAGCAGCTTAAACGGAAACAATGAGCAGTTCTTC. This gives the protein CASSLNGNNEQFF.

This sequence joins TRBV5-1 and TRBJ2-1; the D gene is possibly TRBD1 (6 bases). This CDR3 contains 15 residues. Trimming left V 0 bases short and J 6 bases short, with 13 bases between. The germline V gene has CDR1 SGHRS and CDR2 YFSETQ. The CDR3 DNA sequence: TGCGCCAGCAGCTTGGAGGGGACAAGGGGCAATGAGCAGTTCTTC. Translated: CASSLEGTRGNEQFF.

This chain connects TRBV4-2 to TRBJ2-7; either TRBD1 or TRBD2 may supply D (5 bases each). CDR3 length: 15 amino acids. V was shortened by 5 bases and J by 3 bases, with 17 bases between the two germline ends. The germline gives CDR1 LGHNA, CDR2 YNFKEQ. CDR3: CASSLAQGQNYEQYF. The DNA for the CDR3 is TGTGCCAGCAGCTTAGCGCAGGGTCAAAACTACGAGCAGTACTTC.

This clone was counted a single time. V is TRBV6-6 and J is TRBJ1-5, with a weak D call TRBD1 (5 bases). Germline V CDR1 and CDR2: MNHNY, SVGAGI (reference sequence). V was pared by 2 bases and J by 0 bases, with 5 bases between. CDR3 length: 14 residues. Here the CDR3 reads CASSYQGSNQPQHF. The CDR3 DNA reads as TGTGCCAGCAGTTACCAGGGTAGCAATCAGCCCCAGCATTTT.

J is TRBJ2-7 and V is TRBV7-9; TRBD2 matches 13 bases. The trim removed 5 bases at V and 4 bases at J, leaving 5 bases unmatched. CDR1 and CDR2 (germline): SEHNR, FQNEAQ (reference sequence). This CDR3 contains 15 residues. The CDR3, as DNA: TGTGCCAGCAGCACACTAGCGGGAGGGTCATACGAGCAGTACTTC. Translation: CASSTLAGGSYEQYF.

V gene TRBV7-6 combines with J gene TRBJ1-3, with D possibly being TRBD1 (6 bases). The CDR3 runs to 14 residues. Germline V gene data show CDR1 as SGHVS and CDR2 as FNYEAQ. Between the trimmed V and J ends, which lost 5 bases and 3 bases, there was a span of 11 bases. The CDR3 DNA is TGTGCCAGCAGCCCACAAGGGGGTGGAAACACCATATATTTT. Translating it yields CASSPQGGGNTIYF.

The V gene is TRBV27, the J gene TRBJ2-7; 8 bases map to TRBD1. V lost 5 bases to trimming and J lost 0 bases; unmatched junction nucleotides: 9. CDR3 size: 16 residues. Germline assignment: CDR1 MNHEY and CDR2 SMNVEV (reference sequence). CDR3 sequence reads: CASSPGTGRSSYEQYF. As DNA, the CDR3 is TGTGCCAGCAGTCCCGGGACAGGTAGGAGCTCCTACGAGCAGTACTTC.

The chain employs TRBV7-3 and TRBJ1-5; D unclear. This CDR3 region has 13 residues. The V and J ends lost 2 bases and 4 bases respectively, with 6 bases between them. Germline loops: CDR1 SGHTA, CDR2 FQGTGA. The CDR3 sequence: CASSLERNQPQHF. The CDR3 coding sequence is TGTGCCAGCAGCTTAGAAAGAAATCAGCCCCAGCATTTT. Using reference TRBV7-3 and TRBJ1-5 for the parts outside the CDR3, the full variable domain is GAGVSQTPSNKVTEKGKYVELRCDPISGHTALYWYRQSLGQGPEFLIYFQGTGAADDSGLPNDRFFAVRPEGSVSTLKIQRTERGDSAVYLCASSLERNQPQHFGDGTRLSIL.

The CDR3 sequence: CASSPSGRAIEQYF. The CDR3 nucleotides read TGTGCCAGCAGTCCTAGCGGGAGGGCCATCGAGCAGTACTTC. The V call is TRBV11-1, the J call TRBJ2-7, with 12 positions matching TRBD2. V was clipped by 6 bases and J by 6 bases; unmatched bases: 6. Per the germline V gene, CDR1 is SGHAT and CDR2 is FQDESV (reference sequence). The CDR3 contains 14 residues.

The chain joins TRBV5-1 to TRBJ1-2; TRBD1 matches 7 bases. The CDR3 runs to 13 residues. Trimming took 1 base from V and 6 from J; bases not matched to a gene: 3. The V gene's germline CDR1 is SGHRS and CDR2 YFSETQ. CDR3 sequence: CASSLLGGDGYTF. Here the CDR3 DNA reads TGCGCCAGCAGCTTGCTAGGGGGCGATGGCTACACCTTC.